Each of the 20 T cell receptor beta chains below was sequenced from the same sample in a study of cytomegalovirus exposure and HLA in healthy donors (dated by TCRdb to the late 2010s). The library relied on the immunoSEQ multiplex PCR assay. The multiplex PCR relied on a mix of 60 forward primers for TCR Vbeta segments and 13 reverse primers for TCR Jbeta segments. As stored in TCRdb, this immuneACCESS dataset retains in-frame rearrangements with V and J assigned. A fraction of the clones does not appear; measured against another copy, unresolved V genes explain less than half of the discrepancy, and the remainder lacks a known reason. Across this sample there are 100,000 to 150,000 clones, with under 90% seen only once. The ten largest clones add up to 2% to 2.5% of the sample. Input material: PBMCs. The receptor set was obtained from a woman aged 40 to 50 in good health and CMV-seronegative.

The chain carries TRBV1 and TRBJ2-1; the table gives TRBD2 as D, unverified against the DNA. TRBV1 represents a pseudogene. This CDR3 is 18 amino acids long. The CDR3 coding sequence is TGCACCAGCAGCCAAGCCCCCTCGACTAGCGGGGGACGCAATGAGCAGTTCTTC. It specifies CTSSQAPSTSGGRNEQFF.

The J gene is TRBJ2-5, the V gene TRBV18; D may be TRBD2 (7 bases). Per germline, CDR1 KGHSH and CDR2 LQKENI. CDR3 length equals 16 residues. Trimming stripped 1 base from V and 4 bases from J, with 16 bases between. The CDR3 bases are TGTGCCAGCTCACCACGGGGGGCTGCGGGAGTAGAGACCCAGTACTTC. Its translation: CASSPRGAAGVETQYF.

The CDR3 is CASSYSHCTETQYF. CDR3 nucleotide sequence: TGTGCCAGCAGTTACTCTCACTGTACGGAGACCCAGTACTTC. The chain carries TRBV6-7 and TRBJ2-5; no definite D call. TRBV6-7 falls under the ORF class, with uncertain function. The CDR3 is 14 residues long. The V end was cut by 0 bases, the J end by 5 bases, with 10 bases between.

This chain connects TRBV5-4 to TRBJ1-2; 9 nucleotides align to TRBD1. The CDR3 extends over 16 amino acids. Germline loops: CDR1 SGHNT, CDR2 YYREEE (reference sequence). V was clipped by 4 bases and J by 4 bases; unmatched bases: 11. CDR3 sequence (DNA): TGTGCCAGCAGCAAGGGACAGGGTACTTTAGGCTATGGCTACACCTTC. Amino acid sequence: CASSKGQGTLGYGYTF.

This rearrangement joins TRBV7-6 to TRBJ2-5; D remains ambiguous. Germline V CDR1 and CDR2: SGHVS, FNYEAQ. This CDR3 is built from 15 residues. V lost 1 base to trimming and J lost 5 bases, with 14 bases between them. This chain's CDR3 is CASSLGPERMETQYF. The CDR3 bases are TGTGCCAGCAGCTTAGGGCCGGAGCGCATGGAGACCCAGTACTTC.

This clone turned up a few times. CDR3 sequence (DNA): TGTGCCAGCAGTCTCGGACAGGGGGCCACTGAAGCTTTCTTT. Amino acid sequence: CASSLGQGATEAFF. V is TRBV27 and J is TRBJ1-1, with 11 bases fitting TRBD1. The CDR3 contains 14 residues. V gave up 5 bases and J gave up 4 bases; unmatched junction bases: 3. Per the germline V gene, CDR1 is MNHEY and CDR2 is SMNVEV (reference sequence).

The V call is TRBV7-3, the J call TRBJ1-3; no clear D. Germline CDR1 SGHTA, CDR2 FQGTGA. Trimming removed 5 bases at V and 0 bases at J, with 8 bases between. The CDR3 is 14 amino acids. CDR3 DNA: TGTGCCAGCAGCCCCGGTTACTCTGGAAACACCATATATTTT. Protein product: CASSPGYSGNTIYF.

The V gene is TRBV6-1, the J gene TRBJ1-4; perhaps TRBD1 as D (5 bases). Germline lookup yields CDR1 MNHNS and CDR2 SASEGT. Trimming took 4 bases from V and 2 from J, leaving 11 bases between them. This CDR3 spans 15 amino acids. CDR3 amino acids: CASSGERGTNEKLFF. The CDR3 DNA is TGTGCCAGCAGTGGGGAGCGGGGGACTAATGAAAAACTGTTTTTT.

This chain connects TRBV5-1 to TRBJ2-3; no clear D. The CDR3 is 14 amino acids. In germline, CDR1 is SGHRS, CDR2 YFSETQ. Trimming cost V 3 bases and J 0 bases, with 8 bases left between them. CDR3 in DNA: TGCGCCAGCAGCTCCGGTTACAGCACAGATACGCAGTATTTT. Amino acid sequence: CASSSGYSTDTQYF. Using reference TRBV5-1 and TRBJ2-3 for the parts outside the CDR3, the full variable domain is KAGVTQTPRYLIKTRGQQVTLSCSPISGHRSVSWYQQTPGQGLQFLFEYFSETQRNKGNFPGRFSGRQFSNSRSEMNVSTLELGDSALYLCASSSGYSTDTQYFGPGTRLTVL.

This clone occurred once. This sequence joins TRBV19 and TRBJ2-5; TRBD1 agrees at 12 bases. The germline V gene has CDR1 LNHDA and CDR2 SQIVND (reference sequence). V trimming: 5 bases; J trimming: 5 bases; junction bases outside the gene matches: 6. The CDR3 contains 15 residues. The CDR3 sequence is CASSRGTGGMETQYF. The CDR3, as DNA: TGTGCCAGTAGTCGAGGGACAGGGGGCATGGAGACCCAGTACTTC.

V is TRBV11-1 and J is TRBJ2-7, with D hard to call. Trimming stripped 1 base from V and 0 bases from J, with 10 bases between. The CDR3 extends over 15 amino acids. The germline gives CDR1 SGHAT, CDR2 FQDESV (reference sequence). The CDR3 loop reads CASSLGLSSSYEQYF. CDR3 in DNA: TGTGCCAGCAGCTTAGGGTTATCGAGCTCCTACGAGCAGTACTTC.

This clone occurred once. V usage is TRBV28 and J usage is TRBJ2-7; D gene ambiguous. Germline V gene sequence: CDR1 MDHEN, CDR2 SYDVKM. V lost 4 bases to trimming and J lost 6 bases, with 4 bases between them. CDR3 length: 10 residues. The CDR3 nucleotides read TGTGCCAGCAGTTCCGGCGAGCAGTACTTC. It specifies CASSSGEQYF.

The chain couples TRBV25-1 to TRBJ1-1; D is unclear. The V gene lost 6 bases and the J gene lost 10 bases, with 12 bases spanning the gap. CDR1 and CDR2 (germline): MGHDK, SYGVNS. The CDR3 sequence is 11 residues long. CDR3 sequence reads: CASRGRAGAFF. In DNA, the CDR3 is TGTGCCAGCAGAGGACGAGCGGGAGCTTTCTTT.

The chain links TRBV4-3 to TRBJ2-6; D is perhaps TRBD2 (5 bases). The ends were cut back, 2 bases at V and 5 bases at J, with 10 bases in the middle. Germline V CDR1 and CDR2: LGHNA, YSLEER. This CDR3 has 15 amino acids. Here the CDR3 DNA reads TGCGCCAGCAGCCAACGACTACAGTGGGCCAACGTCCTGACTTTC. The encoded protein is CASSQRLQWANVLTF.

The rearrangement joins TRBV7-9 to TRBJ2-5, with D possibly being TRBD2 (6 bases). Trimming removed 5 bases from V and 3 bases from J, with 25 bases in between. The CDR3 spans 18 residues. Germline lookup yields CDR1 SEHNR and CDR2 FQNEAQ (reference sequence). The CDR3, as DNA: TGTGCCAGCAGCGAGATTATCGCACGGCTAGCGAATAAAGAGACCCAGTACTTC. This codes for CASSEIIARLANKETQYF. Combining the CDR3 with reference TRBV7-9 and TRBJ2-5 gives the whole variable domain DTGVSQNPRHKITKRGQNVTFRCDPISEHNRLYWYRQTLGQGPEFLTYFQNEAQLEKSRLLSDRFSAERPKGSFSTLEIQRTEQGDSAMYLCASSEIIARLANKETQYFGPGTRLLVL.

The CDR3 region is CASSFREDVGYTF. CDR3 bases: TGTGCCAGCAGTTTTAGAGAGGATGTTGGCTACACCTTC. This rearrangement joins TRBV27 to TRBJ1-2; D uncertain. Germline V gene sequence: CDR1 MNHEY, CDR2 SMNVEV (reference sequence). The CDR3 has 13 residues. V gave up 3 bases and J gave up 7 bases, with 12 bases separating them.

On this clone itself: Relative to the germline gene, one junction end is altered; a read error may explain this. J is TRBJ1-3 and V is TRBV7-9; a weak D match, TRBD1 (6 bases). Germline CDR1 is SEHNR and CDR2 is FQNEAQ (reference sequence). There are 16 residues in the CDR3. CDR3 nucleotides: TGTTCCAGCAGCCCGTGGGAGGGCAGGGACATCAACACCATATATTTT. Translating it yields CSSSPWEGRDINTIYF. Based on the CDR3 plus reference TRBV7-9 and TRBJ1-3, the full variable domain is DTGVSQNPRHKITKRGQNVTFRCDPISEHNRLYWYRQTLGQGPEFLTYFQNEAQLEKSRLLSDRFSAERPKGSFSTLEIQRTEQGDSAMYLCSSSPWEGRDINTIYFGEGSWLTVV.

The gene calls are TRBV2 and TRBJ1-1; no reliable D call. CDR1 is SNHLY and CDR2 is FYNNEI in the germline V gene. The CDR3 has 13 amino acids. V was shortened by 6 bases and J by 4 bases, with 12 bases between the two germline ends. CDR3: CASSERELTEAFF. CDR3 in DNA: TGTGCCAGCAGCGAGCGGGAACTCACTGAAGCTTTCTTT.

The chain carries TRBV28 and TRBJ1-2; D gene uncertain. Trimming took off 2 bases at V and 2 bases at J, with 6 bases between the two ends. Germline lookup yields CDR1 MDHEN and CDR2 SYDVKM. This CDR3 contains 13 residues. In DNA form, the CDR3 reads TGTGCCAGCAGTTTAAAGCGAAACTATGGCTACACCTTC. It codes for CASSLKRNYGYTF.

This chain uses TRBV19 with TRBJ1-2; TRBD1 agrees at 9 bases. This CDR3 is 15 amino acids long. In germline, CDR1 is LNHDA, CDR2 SQIVND (reference sequence). J was trimmed by 2 bases and V by 5 bases; bases with no gene match: 6. The CDR3 loop reads CASSVSTGGNYGYTF. The DNA of the CDR3 is TGTGCCAGTAGTGTGTCGACAGGGGGAAACTATGGCTACACCTTC.